This TCR beta chain emerged from a study of spatial heterogeneity in lung cancer. Background on the study: Strong correlation was found between tumor-region TCR transcript counts and a T cell module score from matched bulk RNA-seq.

Study observations and caveats: Tumor mutation count correlated with how many alpha and beta TCRs expanded intratumorally.

The CDR3 sequence is 16 residues long. Between the trimmed V and J ends, which lost 1 base and 0 bases, there was a span of 10 bases. Germline CDR1 is LGHNA and CDR2 is YNFKEQ. The time point here: sample taken at primary tumor resection. Every individual TCR cDNA molecule carried its own unique molecular identifier, which allowed correction of PCR and sequencing errors. TCRdb re-called the 5' RACE reads through MiXCR, storing one row per CDR3 protein. The profile shows around 7,800 distinct CDR3 sequences, approximately 8.2% of them singletons. This clonotype rates as medium-sized. As yet, its antigen is unknown.

The chain couples TRBV4-2 to TRBJ2-4; D is perhaps TRBD1 (6 bases). The sample in question was lung tumor tissue, obtained at surgery. This TCR derives from a male donor with early-stage non-small cell lung cancer. The CDR3 bases are TGTGCCAGCAGCCAAGTGCAGGGGCAAGCCAAAAACATTCAGTACTTC. Translation: CASSQVQGQAKNIQYF.